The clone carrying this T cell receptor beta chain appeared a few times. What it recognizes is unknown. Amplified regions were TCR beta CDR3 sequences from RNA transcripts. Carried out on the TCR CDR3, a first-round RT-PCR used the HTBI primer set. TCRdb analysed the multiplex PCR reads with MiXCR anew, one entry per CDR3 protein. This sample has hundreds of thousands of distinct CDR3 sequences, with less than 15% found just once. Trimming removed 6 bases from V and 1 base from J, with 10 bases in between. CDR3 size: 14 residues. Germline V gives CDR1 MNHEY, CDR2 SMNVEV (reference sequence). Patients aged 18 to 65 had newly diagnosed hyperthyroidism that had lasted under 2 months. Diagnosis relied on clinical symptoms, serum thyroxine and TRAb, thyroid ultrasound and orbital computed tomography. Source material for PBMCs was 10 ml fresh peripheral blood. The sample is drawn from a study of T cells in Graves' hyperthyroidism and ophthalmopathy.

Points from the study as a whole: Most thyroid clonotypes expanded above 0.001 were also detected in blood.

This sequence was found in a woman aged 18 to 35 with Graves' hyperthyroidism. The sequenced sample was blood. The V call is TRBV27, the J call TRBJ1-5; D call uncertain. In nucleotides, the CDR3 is TGTGCCAGCAGCCCTGTCGGGAGCAATCAGCCCCAGCATTTT. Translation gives CASSPVGSNQPQHF.